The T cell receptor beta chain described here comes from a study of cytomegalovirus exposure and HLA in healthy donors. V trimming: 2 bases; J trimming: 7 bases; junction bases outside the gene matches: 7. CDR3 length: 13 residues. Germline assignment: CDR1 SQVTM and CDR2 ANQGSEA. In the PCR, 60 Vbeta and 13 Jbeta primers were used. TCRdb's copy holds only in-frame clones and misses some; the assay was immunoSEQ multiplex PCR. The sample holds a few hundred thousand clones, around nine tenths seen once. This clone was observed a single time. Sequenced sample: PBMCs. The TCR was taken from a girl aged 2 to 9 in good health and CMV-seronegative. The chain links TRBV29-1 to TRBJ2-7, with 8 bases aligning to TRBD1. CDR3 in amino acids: CSVESNRGREQYF. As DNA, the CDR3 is TGCAGCGTTGAATCGAACAGGGGGAGGGAGCAGTACTTC.